This T cell receptor beta chain was profiled in a study of CD8 T cells in Susac syndrome. Random hexamers were used to reverse transcribe an amount of roughly 0.45 to 1 ug RNA. TCRdb reanalysed the immunoSEQ multiplex PCR reads using MiXCR and keeps one entry per CDR3 protein. Of about 300,000 distinct CDR3 sequences listed, roughly 85% are singletons. Germline CDR1 is DFQATT and CDR2 is SNEGSKA (reference sequence). The V and J ends lost 0 bases and 8 bases respectively, with 17 bases between them. The CDR3 length is 15 residues. The clonotype originates from a human donor with multiple sclerosis. The chain is built from TRBV20-1 and TRBJ2-1, with D possibly TRBD1 on 5 matching bases. The specimen sequenced was CD8+ T cells from PBMCs. The CDR3 protein is CSARDGAGLAHEQFF. CDR3 DNA sequence: TGCAGTGCTAGAGATGGGGCAGGTTTGGCCCATGAGCAGTTCTTC.